The 31 T cell receptor beta chains in this list originate from one sample, sequenced in a study of a mutant IDH1 vaccine in newly diagnosed glioma. Their target antigens are unknown. The data were produced by immunoSEQ multiplex PCR, yet TCRdb's version contains in-frame clones alone and is incomplete. The data hold about 25,000 clones, with approximately 80% observed a single time. Time point defined: week 11, during vaccination. Topical imiquimod was applied with each vaccine dose, which held 300 ug of mutant IDH1 20-mer peptide. Sample: PBMCs, taken from a glioma patient whose treatment included an IDH1 peptide vaccine. Receptors originate from a woman between 18 and 29 years old with glioma.

The chain links TRBV7-9 to TRBJ2-7; perhaps TRBD1 as D (5 bases). The CDR3 runs to 13 residues. Germline CDR1 and CDR2: SEHNR and FQNEAQ (reference sequence). Trimming shortened V by 8 bases and J by 3 bases, and 14 bases separated the two germline ends. The CDR3 region has the DNA TGTGCCAGCTCCCCAGGGAATTACTACGAGCAGTACTTC. It translates to CASSPGNYYEQYF.

The CDR3 DNA reads TGCAGCGTTGGTCTAAGGAGCTCCTACAATGAGCAGTTCTTC. This encodes CSVGLRSSYNEQFF. This chain links TRBV29-1 with TRBJ2-1, with D hard to call. The V end lost 4 bases, the J end lost 0 bases, and 10 bases lay between the germline ends. Germline CDR1 reads SQVTM; CDR2 reads ANQGSEA. The CDR3 length is 14 residues.

The V and J genes are TRBV6-5 and TRBJ1-5, with 7 bases fitting TRBD1. The CDR3 covers 13 residues. Trimming cost V 0 bases and J 13 bases; bases outside gene matches: 6. The V gene's germline CDR1 is MNHEY and CDR2 SVGAGI. The CDR3 nucleotides are TGTGCCAGCAGTTACTCGTGGGACAGCGAACAGCATTTT. Translating it yields CASSYSWDSEQHF.

The chain is built from TRBV9 and TRBJ2-2; D gene ambiguous. Trimming stripped 0 bases from V and 1 base from J, with 7 bases between. The V gene's germline CDR1 is SGDLS and CDR2 YYNGEE. The CDR3 covers 15 residues. CDR3 nucleotides: TGTGCCAGCAGCGTAGAGGGCGTGAACACCGGGGAGCTGTTTTTT. This translates into CASSVEGVNTGELFF.

This chain links TRBV4-3 with TRBJ2-3, with 11 bases lining up with TRBD2. With V trimmed by 4 bases and J by 7 bases, 10 bases remained unmatched. The CDR3 loop spans 16 amino acids. In germline, CDR1 is LGHNA, CDR2 YSLEER. The DNA of the CDR3 is TGCGCCAGCAGCCCGGAACTAACTAGCGGGAGAAATACGCAGTATTTT. Amino acids: CASSPELTSGRNTQYF.

By proportion, this clone is medium-sized (0.01 to 0.1%). The chain employs TRBV29-1 and TRBJ1-5; unclear D gene. CDR1 SQVTM and CDR2 ANQGSEA come from the germline V gene. The CDR3 covers 14 residues. The V and J ends lost 4 bases and 5 bases respectively, with 15 bases between them. This CDR3 reads CSVASTSPDQPQHF. The DNA of the CDR3 is TGCAGCGTTGCGAGTACCAGTCCGGATCAGCCCCAGCATTTT.

The chain has TRBV7-2 and TRBJ1-6; 10 bases are a match to TRBD1. Unmatched junction bases numbered 8, after V lost 3 bases and J lost 9 bases. Per the germline V gene, CDR1 is SGHTA and CDR2 is FQGNSA. The CDR3 runs 16 residues. Written as DNA, the CDR3 is TGTGCCAGCAGCTTGACCCCGGGACAGGGGACTTCACCCCTCCACTTT. Its protein is CASSLTPGQGTSPLHF.

The chain has TRBV7-9 and TRBJ2-2; perhaps TRBD1 as D (5 bases). CDR1 is SEHNR and CDR2 is FQNEAQ in the germline V gene (reference sequence). With 2 bases removed from V and 3 bases from J, the gap between germline ends came to 7 bases. CDR3 length equals 14 residues. The CDR3 reads CASSLLGDTGELFF. For the CDR3, the DNA is TGTGCCAGCAGCTTATTAGGGGACACCGGGGAGCTGTTTTTT.

This chain joins TRBV6-1 and TRBJ2-1; 10 nucleotides match TRBD1. CDR3 size: 13 residues. Germline CDR1 and CDR2: MNHNS and SASEGT. The trim removed 8 bases at V and 6 bases at J, leaving 4 bases unmatched. CDR3 coding DNA: TGTGCCAGCTGGGGGACAGGGGTCAATGAGCAGTTCTTC. Translated: CASWGTGVNEQFF.

The V and J genes are TRBV15 and TRBJ2-7; a weak D match, TRBD2 (6 bases). This CDR3 region has 14 residues. Trimming took off 1 base at V and 1 base at J, with 8 bases between the two ends. CDR1 LNHNV and CDR2 YYDKDF come from the germline V gene (reference sequence). The chain's CDR3 is CATSRGRESYEQYF. The DNA of the CDR3 is TGTGCCACCAGCAGAGGCCGGGAGTCCTACGAGCAGTACTTC.

The chain couples TRBV18 to TRBJ1-2; no clear D. Trimming removed 3 bases from V and 0 bases from J, with 8 bases in between. CDR3 length: 14 residues. Germline loops: CDR1 KGHSH, CDR2 LQKENI. CDR3 residues: CASSPLEANYGYTF. CDR3 DNA: TGTGCCAGCTCACCGCTCGAAGCTAACTATGGCTACACCTTC.

The genes are TRBV27 and TRBJ2-7; 9 nucleotides align to TRBD1. The V segment lost 2 bases and the J segment 1 base; nucleotides outside the gene matches: 3. The CDR3 has 15 residues. Germline CDR1 reads MNHEY; CDR2 reads SMNVEV (reference sequence). This CDR3 reads CASSLGTGRSYEQYF. In DNA, the CDR3 is TGTGCCAGCAGTTTAGGGACAGGGAGATCCTACGAGCAGTACTTC.

The V and J genes are TRBV7-2 and TRBJ2-7, with D perhaps assigned TRBD1 or TRBD2 (6 bases each). Germline CDR1 and CDR2: SGHTA and FQGNSA. This CDR3 is built from 15 residues. Trimming removed 1 base from V and 3 bases from J, with 13 bases in between. The CDR3 loop reads CASSLVIQGGYEQYF. The CDR3 DNA follows: TGTGCCAGCAGCTTAGTCATACAGGGAGGCTACGAGCAGTACTTC. Supplemented by reference TRBV7-2 and TRBJ2-7, the full variable domain reads GAGVSQSPSNKVTEKGKDVELRCDPISGHTALYWYRQSLGQGLEFLIYFQGNSAPDKSGLPSDRFSAERTGGSVSTLTIQRTQQEDSAVYLCASSLVIQGGYEQYFGPGTRLTVT.

The chain couples TRBV29-1 to TRBJ2-4; D assignment may be TRBD1 or TRBD2 (6 bases each). The CDR3 loop spans 15 amino acids. Germline V gene sequence: CDR1 SQVTM, CDR2 ANQGSEA. V was clipped by 6 bases and J by 0 bases, with 15 bases between them. CDR3 sequence (DNA): TGCAGCGTCCGCGACAGGACTATAGCCAAAAACATTCAGTACTTC. As protein: CSVRDRTIAKNIQYF.

V and J are TRBV5-8 and TRBJ1-6, with 9 bases fitting TRBD1. The CDR3 has 15 amino acids. V shed 4 bases, J shed 7 bases, and the junction held 6 bases outside the gene matches. CDR1 is SGHTS and CDR2 is YDEGEE in the germline V gene. In DNA form, the CDR3 reads TGTGCCAGCAGCCCGACCGGACAGGGGAATTCACCCCTCCACTTT. This sequence encodes CASSPTGQGNSPLHF. Full variable domain (missing parts from reference TRBV5-8 and TRBJ1-6): EAGVTQSPTHLIKTRGQQATLRCSPISGHTSVYWYQQALGLGLQFLLWYDEGEERNRGNFPPRFSGRQFPNYSSELNVNALELEDSALYLCASSPTGQGNSPLHFGNGTRLTVT.

CDR3 coding DNA: TGTGCTAGTGGTTTACAAGTCATGAACACTGAAGCTTTCTTT. It is translated as CASGLQVMNTEAFF. The V gene is TRBV12-5, the J gene TRBJ1-1; no clear D. In germline, CDR1 is LGHNT, CDR2 FRNRAP. Trimming took off 3 bases at V and 0 bases at J, with 8 bases between the two ends. The CDR3 has 14 residues.

The J gene is TRBJ2-1, the V gene TRBV6-5; 9 nucleotides align to TRBD2. This CDR3 spans 15 amino acids. The trim removed 3 bases at V and 7 bases at J, leaving 7 bases unmatched. Germline assignment: CDR1 MNHEY and CDR2 SVGAGI. The CDR3 coding sequence is TGTGCCAGCAGTTATAGCGGGAGCTCGGGGAATGAGCAGTTCTTC. Translated: CASSYSGSSGNEQFF.

In its sample, this clone was seen once. This chain connects TRBV5-1 to TRBJ1-6; 9 bases line up with TRBD1. In germline, CDR1 is SGHRS, CDR2 YFSETQ. Unmatched junction bases numbered 4, after V lost 4 bases and J lost 8 bases. The CDR3 is 14 amino acids. Here the CDR3 reads CASSRTGDYSPLHF. CDR3 bases: TGCGCCAGCAGCCGGACAGGGGACTATTCACCCCTCCACTTT.

This clone was seen a single time. The genes are TRBV6-5 and TRBJ1-5; possible D gene TRBD1, 6 bases. CDR3 length equals 15 residues. The V and J ends lost 5 bases and 6 bases respectively, with 17 bases between them. Looked up from germline, CDR1 is MNHEY and CDR2 is SVGAGI. CDR3 in DNA: TGTGCCAGCAGTCCCCGGGGGGCTGGGGGTCAGCCCCAGCATTTT. It translates to CASSPRGAGGQPQHF.

This rearrangement joins TRBV19 to TRBJ1-1; D not certain. This CDR3 is built from 14 residues. Trimming stripped 1 base from V and 0 bases from J, with 6 bases between. Germline values: CDR1 LNHDA, CDR2 SQIVND (reference sequence). The CDR3 sequence is CASSIVGVNTEAFF. Written as DNA, the CDR3 is TGTGCCAGTAGTATAGTTGGAGTGAACACTGAAGCTTTCTTT.

The CDR3 is CASSQSGTRVVYEQYF. CDR3 sequence (DNA): TGCGCCAGCAGTCAATCTGGGACAAGGGTCGTCTACGAGCAGTACTTC. The chain combines TRBV23-1 with TRBJ2-7, with D perhaps matching TRBD1 (6 bases). TRBV23-1 qualifies as an ORF whose function is uncertain. CDR3 size: 16 residues. V lost 0 bases, J lost 3 bases, and 15 bases lay in between.

The DNA for the CDR3 is TGTGCCAGCAGCTTACTGGACAGGGCTAATCAGCCCCAGCATTTT. Translation: CASSLLDRANQPQHF. This chain connects TRBV7-6 to TRBJ1-5, with TRBD1 matching over 8 bases. The CDR3 covers 15 residues. Germline V gene data show CDR1 as SGHVS and CDR2 as FNYEAQ. J lost 4 bases, V lost 2 bases, and 4 bases had no gene match. The whole variable domain, filled in from reference TRBV7-6 and TRBJ1-5, reads GAGVSQSPRYKVTKRGQDVALRCDPISGHVSLYWYRQALGQGPEFLTYFNYEAQQDKSGLPNDRFSAERPEGSISTLTIQRTEQRDSAMYRCASSLLDRANQPQHFGDGTRLSIL.

The gene calls are TRBV5-5 and TRBJ1-5; the D gene is possibly TRBD1 (6 bases). The CDR3 is 17 residues long. Germline assignment: CDR1 SGHKS and CDR2 YYEKEE (reference sequence). V was cut by 4 bases and J by 0 bases, with 17 bases left in between. The CDR3 sequence is CASSGGGGTYSNQPQHF. The DNA of the CDR3 is TGTGCCAGCAGCGGAGGGGGAGGAACTTATAGCAATCAGCCCCAGCATTTT. Full variable domain (missing parts from reference TRBV5-5 and TRBJ1-5): DAGVTQSPTHLIKTRGQQVTLRCSPISGHKSVSWYQQVLGQGPQFIFQYYEKEERGRGNFPDRFSARQFPNYSSELNVNALLLGDSALYLCASSGGGGTYSNQPQHFGDGTRLSIL.

The V and J genes are TRBV5-1 and TRBJ1-2; D possibly corresponds to TRBD1 (6 bases). The CDR3 sequence is 15 residues long. V was pared by 3 bases and J by 4 bases, with 16 bases between. CDR1 and CDR2 from the germline V gene are SGHRS and YFSETQ. CDR3 DNA: TGCGCCAGCAGCTATGCCGGGGGCAGGGGCTATGGCTACACCTTC. It translates to CASSYAGGRGYGYTF.

The chain links TRBV9 to TRBJ2-1; 7 bases are shared with TRBD2. After removal of 4 bases from V and 4 bases from J, the junction contained 8 bases not matched to a gene. The CDR3 has 15 amino acids. CDR1 and CDR2 from the germline V gene are SGDLS and YYNGEE. The CDR3 DNA is TGTGCCAGCAGCATCGGGGGGAGTGTGTACAATGAGCAGTTCTTC. This encodes CASSIGGSVYNEQFF.

The chain is built from TRBV14 and TRBJ2-3; unclear D gene. CDR3 size: 16 residues. Germline V gene sequence: CDR1 SGHDN, CDR2 FVKESK. V was shortened by 0 bases and J by 0 bases, with 10 bases between the two germline ends. CDR3 amino acids: CASSQEVAFSTDTQYF. CDR3 in DNA: TGTGCCAGCAGCCAAGAGGTGGCATTTAGCACAGATACGCAGTATTTT.

This sequence joins TRBV15 and TRBJ1-1; TRBD1 might be the D (6 bases). The germline V and J ends were trimmed by 1 base and 0 bases, with 15 bases remaining between them. This CDR3 spans 17 amino acids. Per germline, CDR1 LNHNV and CDR2 YYDKDF (reference sequence). CDR3 coding DNA: TGTGCCACCAGCAGAGGTCGACAGGTAACCATGAACACTGAAGCTTTCTTT. Translated: CATSRGRQVTMNTEAFF.

The chain is built from TRBV2 and TRBJ1-2; possible D gene TRBD1, 5 bases. V was shortened by 2 bases and J by 7 bases, with 17 bases between the two germline ends. CDR1 is SNHLY and CDR2 is FYNNEI in the germline V gene. The CDR3 has 15 residues. CDR3: CASSEFLDTRFGYTF. In nucleotides, the CDR3 is TGTGCCAGCAGTGAATTCTTGGACACTCGATTTGGCTACACCTTC.

The gene calls are TRBV6-5 and TRBJ2-7; 9 bases agree with TRBD1. CDR1 MNHEY and CDR2 SVGAGI come from the germline V gene. Trimming took 5 bases from V and 3 from J; bases not matched to a gene: 5. The CDR3 length is 14 residues. The CDR3 here is CASSPGTGIYEQYF. The CDR3 nucleotides read TGTGCCAGCAGTCCCGGGACAGGGATCTACGAGCAGTACTTC.

The chain recombines TRBV4-1 with TRBJ2-5, with a tentative D call TRBD1 (5 bases). The ends were cut back, 1 base at V and 1 base at J, with 13 bases in the middle. The CDR3 loop spans 16 amino acids. CDR1 is MGHRA, CDR2 YSYEKL, per germline. The CDR3 sequence: CASSQALGLTQETQYF. The CDR3 DNA is TGCGCCAGCAGCCAAGCCCTGGGGCTAACCCAAGAGACCCAGTACTTC.

The rearrangement uses TRBV7-9 and TRBJ2-5, with a weak D call TRBD1 (5 bases). CDR3 size: 14 residues. From germline, CDR1 is SEHNR and CDR2 FQNEAQ (reference sequence). V was shortened by 4 bases and J by 1 base, with 10 bases between the two germline ends. CDR3 loop: CASSYDSFQETQYF. The CDR3, as DNA: TGTGCCAGCAGCTATGACAGCTTCCAAGAGACCCAGTACTTC. The variable domain in full, with the rest retrieved from reference TRBV7-9 and TRBJ2-5, is DTGVSQNPRHKITKRGQNVTFRCDPISEHNRLYWYRQTLGQGPEFLTYFQNEAQLEKSRLLSDRFSAERPKGSFSTLEIQRTEQGDSAMYLCASSYDSFQETQYFGPGTRLLVL.